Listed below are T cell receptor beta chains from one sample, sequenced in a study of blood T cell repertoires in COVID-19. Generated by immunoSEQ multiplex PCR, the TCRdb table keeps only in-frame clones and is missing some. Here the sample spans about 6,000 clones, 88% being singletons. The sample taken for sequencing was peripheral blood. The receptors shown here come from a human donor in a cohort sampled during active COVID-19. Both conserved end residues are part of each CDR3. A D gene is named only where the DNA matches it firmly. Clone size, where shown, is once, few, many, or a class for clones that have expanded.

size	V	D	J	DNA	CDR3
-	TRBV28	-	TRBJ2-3	TGTGCCACCGGAACTAGAGCTACGCAGTATTTT	CATGTRATQYF
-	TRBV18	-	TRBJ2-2	TGTGCCAGCTCACCACCGACAGGACGGTATACCGGGGAGCTGTTTTTT	CASSPPTGRYTGELFF
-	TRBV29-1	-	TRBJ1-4	TGCAGCGTTGAAGACAGGGGACGGAACGAAAAACTGTTTTTT	CSVEDRGRNEKLFF
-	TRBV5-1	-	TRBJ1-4	TGCGCCAGCAGCTTGGGGGGCCAGGGAAATGAAAAACTGTTTTTT	CASSLGGQGNEKLFF
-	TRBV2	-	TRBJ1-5	TGTGCCAGCAGTGACAGGACAGCGGATCAGCCCCAGCATTTT	CASSDRTADQPQHF
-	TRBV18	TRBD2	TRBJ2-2	TGTGCCAGCTCACCACCCCCCGGACTAGTGAACACCGGGGAGCTGTTTTTT	CASSPPPGLVNTGELFF
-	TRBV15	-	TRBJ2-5	TGTGCCACCAGCTCAAGCCGGAGGGAAGAGACCCAGTACTTC	CATSSSRREETQYF
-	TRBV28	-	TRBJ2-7	TGTGCCAGCAGTTTAGGGCAGATCCACGAGCAGTACTTC	CASSLGQIHEQYF
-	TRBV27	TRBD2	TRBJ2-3	TGTGCCAGCAGCAGGACTAGCGGGAGAGGGGGTTCTGGCACAGATACGCAGTATTTT	CASSRTSGRGGSGTDTQYF
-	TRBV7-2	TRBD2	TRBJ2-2	TGTGCCAGCATTATGGGAGGGCGGGGGGCCGGGGAGCTGTTTTTT	CASIMGGRGAGELFF
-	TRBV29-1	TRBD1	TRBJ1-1	TGCAGCACGACAGGGGGGAACCCTGAAGCTTTCTTT	CSTTGGNPEAFF
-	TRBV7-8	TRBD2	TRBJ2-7	TGTGCCAGCAGCCCCCGGACTAGCGGGGGGGCCCACGAGCAGTACTTC	CASSPRTSGGAHEQYF
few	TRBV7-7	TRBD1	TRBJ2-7	TGTGCTAGCAGCCCAGGGGGGCAGGGGGCTTACGAGCAGTACTTC	CASSPGGQGAYEQYF
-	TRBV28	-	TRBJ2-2	TGTGCCAGCAGTTTAGCGGGGTTGAACACCGGGGAGCTGTTTTTT	CASSLAGLNTGELFF
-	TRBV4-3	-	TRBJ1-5	TGCGCCAGCAGCCAAGGGATAGACAGCCGTTATCAGCCCCAGCATTTT	CASSQGIDSRYQPQHF
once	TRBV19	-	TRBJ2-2	TGTGCCAGTAGTATAGTGGCCGGGGGGGAGCTGTTTTTT	CASSIVAGGELFF
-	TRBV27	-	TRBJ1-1	TGTGCCAGCAGCTCCCCGGGGGCTGAAGCTTTCTTT	CASSSPGAEAFF
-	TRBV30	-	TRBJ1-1	TGTGCCTGGAGTGTACTGATAGGACTTGAAGCTTTCTTT	CAWSVLIGLEAFF
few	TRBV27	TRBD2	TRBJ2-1	TGTGCCAGCAGTAGGAACACCGGGACTAGCGGGACAATAGGCAATGAGCAGTTCTTC	CASSRNTGTSGTIGNEQFF
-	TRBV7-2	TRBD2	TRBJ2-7	TGTGCCAGCAGCCTCCAAGCGGGAGGGAGGTACGAGCAGTACTTC	CASSLQAGGRYEQYF
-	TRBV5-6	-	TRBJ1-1	TGTGCCAGCAGCTTAGCGTTGGACAGCCAGAAGACGAACACTGAAGCTTTCTTT	CASSLALDSQKTNTEAFF
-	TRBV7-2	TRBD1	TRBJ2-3	TGTGCCAGCAACAGGGGTGGCACAGATACGCAGTATTTT	CASNRGGTDTQYF
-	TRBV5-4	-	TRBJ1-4	TGTGCCAGCAGCTTGAGCACAACTAATGAAAAACTGTTTTTT	CASSLSTTNEKLFF
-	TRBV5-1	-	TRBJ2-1	TGCGCCAGCAGCAGAAGACAGGATCGCGATGAGCAGTTCTTC	CASSRRQDRDEQFF
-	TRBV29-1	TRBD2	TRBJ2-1	TGCAGCGTTGAAGATAAGGGACTAGTTGTGCGTAATGAGCAGTTCTTC	CSVEDKGLVVRNEQFF
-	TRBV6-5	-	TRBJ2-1	TGTGCCAGCAGTCCCGGGGGCAATGAGCAGTTCTTC	CASSPGGNEQFF
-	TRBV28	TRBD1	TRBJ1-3	TGTGCCAGCAGTTGGTTAGACAGGGGAAATGGAAACACCATATATTTT	CASSWLDRGNGNTIYF
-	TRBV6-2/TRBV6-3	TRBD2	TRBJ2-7	TGTGCCAGCAGTTCTGCTAGCGGGGGGTTGCCCGAGCAGTACTTC	CASSSASGGLPEQYF
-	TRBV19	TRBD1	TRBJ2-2	TGTGCCAGTAGTATCGGGACAGGGGGTGCCGGGGAGCTGTTTTTT	CASSIGTGGAGELFF
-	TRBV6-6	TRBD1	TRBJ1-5	TGTGCCAGCAGTCCCCTAACAGGGGGCAATCAGCCCCAGCATTTT	CASSPLTGGNQPQHF
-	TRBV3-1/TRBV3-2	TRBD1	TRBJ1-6	TGTGCCAGCAGCCGTAACAGGGGAAATTCACCCCTCCACTTT	CASSRNRGNSPLHF
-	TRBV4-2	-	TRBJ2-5	TGTGCCAGCAGCCATTACGCCGGACAGAAAGAGACCCAGTACTTC	CASSHYAGQKETQYF
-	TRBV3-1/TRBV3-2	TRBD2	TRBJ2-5	TGTGCCAGCAGCCCCTATACTAGCGTTCAGACCCAGTACTTC	CASSPYTSVQTQYF
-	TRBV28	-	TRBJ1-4	TGTGCCAGCAGTTTATGGCAGGGTCGGGGGAATGAAAAACTGTTTTTT	CASSLWQGRGNEKLFF
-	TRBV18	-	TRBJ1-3	TGTGCCAGCTCACCAAAAGGAGACACCATATATTTT	CASSPKGDTIYF
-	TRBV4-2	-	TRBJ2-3	TGTGCCAGCAGCCAAGATCCTGCGGTAGATACGCAGTATTTT	CASSQDPAVDTQYF
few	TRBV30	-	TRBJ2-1	TGTGCCTGGGCCCCGGCGGACTACTACAATGAGCAGTTCTTC	CAWAPADYYNEQFF
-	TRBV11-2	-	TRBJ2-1	TGTGCCAGCAGCTTATCTAGACTAGTCGGCTCGAATGAGCAGTTCTTC	CASSLSRLVGSNEQFF
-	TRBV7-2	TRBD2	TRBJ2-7	TGTGCCAGCAGCTCCGGACTAGCGGGGATCGAGCAGTACTTC	CASSSGLAGIEQYF
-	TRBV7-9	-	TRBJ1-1	TGTGCCAGCACGACAGCTATGAACACTGAAGCTTTCTTT	CASTTAMNTEAFF
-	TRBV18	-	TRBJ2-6	TGTGCCAGCTCACCCTCAGGGGTTGGGGCCAACGTCCTGACTTTC	CASSPSGVGANVLTF
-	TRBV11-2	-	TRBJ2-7	TGTGCCAGCAGCTTAGAGGTGGGAGGAATATACGAGCAGTACTTC	CASSLEVGGIYEQYF
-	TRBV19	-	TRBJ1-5	TGTGCCAGTAGTATGGAGGGGCGCCAGCCCCAGCATTTT	CASSMEGRQPQHF
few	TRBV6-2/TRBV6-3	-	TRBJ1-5	TGTGCCAGCAGCGGGCGGGCTCCGAGCAATCAGCCCCAGCATTTT	CASSGRAPSNQPQHF
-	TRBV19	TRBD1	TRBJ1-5	TGTGCCAGTAGCCTGACAGGGGGTCAGCCCCAGCATTTT	CASSLTGGQPQHF
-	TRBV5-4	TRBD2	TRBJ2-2	TGTGCCAGCAGCCAGGCCGGACTAGCGAAGACCGGGGAGCTGTTTTTT	CASSQAGLAKTGELFF
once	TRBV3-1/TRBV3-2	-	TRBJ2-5	TGTGCCAGCAGCCAAGACAGGGTAGGGACCCAGTACTTC	CASSQDRVGTQYF
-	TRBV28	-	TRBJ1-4	TGTGCCAGCAGACAGGGAAATGAAAAACTGTTTTTT	CASRQGNEKLFF